The 22 T cell receptor beta chains presented below share a single source sample, sequenced in a study of shared clonotypes between healthy human individuals. Assay: immunoSEQ multiplex PCR; the TCRdb copy retains only in-frame clones and omits some. There are under 650,000 clones in the sample; 90% to 97% occur only once, and approximately 0.062% lies in the top ten. The sequencing sample was made of naive CD4+ T cells sorted from blood. As to subset: CD45RA+ positively selected. The receptors originated from a woman aged 25 to 39 in good health.

The V and J genes are TRBV9 and TRBJ2-5, with D possibly matching TRBD2 (8 bases). Deletions cut 0 bases from V and 2 bases from J, with 20 bases between. The CDR3 is 18 amino acids. Germline assignment: CDR1 SGDLS and CDR2 YYNGEE. CDR3 sequence (DNA): TGTGCCAGCAGCGTAGCAGGGCCGGGAGGGGGACAGCAAGAGACCCAGTACTTC. Amino acid sequence: CASSVAGPGGGQQETQYF.

This chain uses TRBV27 with TRBJ1-5; D is undetermined. The CDR3 contains 12 residues. Germline loops: CDR1 MNHEY, CDR2 SMNVEV (reference sequence). V was trimmed by 5 bases and J by 9 bases, leaving 11 bases between them. CDR3 loop: CASSQVGWPQHF. CDR3 coding DNA: TGTGCCAGCAGTCAAGTAGGCTGGCCCCAGCATTTT.

The chain couples TRBV28 to TRBJ2-3, with TRBD2 matching over 7 bases. Germline CDR1 reads MDHEN; CDR2 reads SYDVKM. This CDR3 is 16 amino acids long. V lost 6 bases and J lost 2; bases outside the gene matches: 11. CDR3 sequence (DNA): TGTGCCAGCAGACGCCGCCTAGCGGCTTACACAGATACGCAGTATTTT. It specifies CASRRRLAAYTDTQYF.

This chain uses TRBV6-5 with TRBJ1-2, with D unclear. Deletions cut 1 base from V and 7 bases from J, with 13 bases between. The CDR3 consists of 14 residues. Germline V gene lookup returns CDR1 MNHEY and CDR2 SVGAGI. In DNA form, the CDR3 reads TGTGCCAGCAGTTACTATGGGGAGATCCGTGGCTACACCTTC. Translated: CASSYYGEIRGYTF.

This chain links TRBV6-5 with TRBJ2-1; D unclear. V lost 0 bases to trimming and J lost 4 bases, with 10 bases between them. Germline loops: CDR1 MNHEY, CDR2 SVGAGI. The CDR3 spans 15 residues. The CDR3 DNA reads as TGTGCCAGCAGTTACTCGACGACTGATTACAATGAGCAGTTCTTC. Translating it yields CASSYSTTDYNEQFF.

The CDR3, as DNA: TGTGCCAGCAGTGAAGCGCGTAGAGGCTACACCTTC. Its protein product is CASSEARRGYTF. The gene calls are TRBV6-1 and TRBJ1-2; no firm D call. Germline CDR1 and CDR2: MNHNS and SASEGT. This CDR3 contains 12 residues. The V end was cut by 0 bases, the J end by 8 bases, with 7 bases between.

The rearrangement joins TRBV16 to TRBJ1-5, with a tentative D call TRBD1 (6 bases). The germline gives CDR1 KGHSY, CDR2 FQNENV. Trimming pared 2 bases from V and 5 bases from J, leaving 10 bases between. CDR3 size: 14 residues. The CDR3: CASSQGPGDQPQHF. The CDR3 nucleotides read TGTGCCAGCAGCCAAGGGCCAGGGGATCAGCCCCAGCATTTT. The whole variable domain, filled in from reference TRBV16 and TRBJ1-5, reads GEEVAQTPKHLVRGEGQKAKLYCAPIKGHSYVFWYQQVLKNEFKFLISFQNENVFDETGMPKERFSAKCLPNSPCSLEIQATKLEDSAVYFCASSQGPGDQPQHFGDGTRLSIL.

V is TRBV9 and J is TRBJ2-1; possible D gene TRBD2, 6 bases. Germline V gives CDR1 SGDLS, CDR2 YYNGEE. This CDR3 is 14 amino acids long. Trimming removed 4 bases from V and 8 bases from J, with 16 bases in between. This chain's CDR3 is CASSPRLVGHEQFF. The CDR3, as DNA: TGTGCCAGCAGCCCCAGACTAGTTGGTCATGAGCAGTTCTTC.

The V gene is TRBV4-2, the J gene TRBJ1-5; D unresolved. The CDR3 spans 14 residues. V lost 5 bases and J 0 bases, leaving 8 bases between the germline ends. Germline-derived CDR1 and CDR2 are LGHNA and YNFKEQ. CDR3 protein: CASSRTVSNQPQHF. The CDR3 coding sequence is TGTGCCAGCAGCAGGACGGTTAGCAATCAGCCCCAGCATTTT.

This chain links TRBV5-1 with TRBJ1-3; D is possibly TRBD1 (5 bases). CDR1 and CDR2 from the germline V gene are SGHRS and YFSETQ. The CDR3 has 15 residues. The V and J ends lost 4 bases and 4 bases respectively, with 15 bases between them. The CDR3 loop is CASSPGAGGGNTIYF. CDR3 nucleotide sequence: TGCGCCAGCAGCCCTGGCGCCGGGGGAGGAAACACCATATATTTT.

This chain links TRBV2 with TRBJ2-1; 8 bases map to TRBD1. This CDR3 contains 15 residues. CDR1 is SNHLY, CDR2 FYNNEI, per germline. V lost 8 bases and J lost 8; bases outside the gene matches: 14. CDR3 region: CASGGGQGRFDEQFF. CDR3 nucleotide sequence: TGTGCCAGCGGGGGAGGACAGGGAAGGTTTGATGAGCAGTTCTTC.

This chain links TRBV6-1 with TRBJ1-5; no clear D. This CDR3 is 16 amino acids long. Germline CDR1 is MNHNS and CDR2 is SASEGT. The germline V and J ends were trimmed by 0 bases and 0 bases, with 9 bases remaining between them. The CDR3 here is CASSEAGVYSNQPQHF. CDR3 nucleotide sequence: TGTGCCAGCAGTGAAGCCGGAGTTTATAGCAATCAGCCCCAGCATTTT.

This sequence joins TRBV29-1 and TRBJ2-7, with D possibly matching TRBD1 (9 bases). Trimming stripped 7 bases from V and 3 bases from J, with 37 bases between. Germline loops: CDR1 SQVTM, CDR2 ANQGSEA. The CDR3 covers 20 residues. The CDR3 coding sequence is TGCAGCGCAGGGGGGACAGGGATACCGGGACTAGAAAAGGAACACTACGAGCAGTACTTC. Amino acid sequence: CSAGGTGIPGLEKEHYEQYF.

J is TRBJ1-2 and V is TRBV7-8; D is undetermined. The germline V gene encodes CDR1 SGHVS and CDR2 FQNEAQ. The CDR3 extends over 14 amino acids. Trimming shortened V by 5 bases and J by 4 bases, and 14 bases separated the two germline ends. The DNA of the CDR3 is TGTGCCAGCAGCCAACACGAGAAAAGCTATGGCTACACCTTC. Protein product: CASSQHEKSYGYTF.

This sequence joins TRBV27 and TRBJ2-7; D remains unclear. The ends were cut back, 6 bases at V and 4 bases at J, with 13 bases in the middle. The V gene's germline CDR1 is MNHEY and CDR2 SMNVEV (reference sequence). CDR3 length: 13 amino acids. In DNA, the CDR3 is TGTGCCAGCAGCCGGGTCCACACGTACGAGCAGTACTTC. Its translation: CASSRVHTYEQYF.

The gene calls are TRBV14 and TRBJ2-5; weak D call: TRBD1 (6 bases). CDR1 and CDR2 from the germline V gene are SGHDN and FVKESK. V lost 2 bases to trimming and J lost 3 bases, with 16 bases between them. The CDR3 is made up of 16 amino acids. CDR3 nucleotides: TGTGCCAGCAGCCAACGATGGGGAAACAGGGAAGAGACCCAGTACTTC. Translating gives CASSQRWGNREETQYF. Full variable domain (remainder filled in from reference TRBV14 and TRBJ2-5): EAGVTQFPSHSVIEKGQTVTLRCDPISGHDNLYWYRRVMGKEIKFLLHFVKESKQDESGMPNNRFLAERTGGTYSTLKVQPAELEDSGVYFCASSQRWGNREETQYFGPGTRLLVL.

This clone was picked up one time. The chain joins TRBV6-5 to TRBJ2-7, with a possible D match to TRBD1 (6 bases). The V gene's germline CDR1 is MNHEY and CDR2 SVGAGI. The CDR3 covers 15 residues. V was pared by 6 bases and J by 3 bases, with 18 bases between. The chain's CDR3 is CASSGVETGHYEQYF. The CDR3 nucleotides read TGTGCCAGCAGCGGCGTAGAGACAGGCCACTACGAGCAGTACTTC.

This clone appeared a single time. The gene calls are TRBV28 and TRBJ2-6, with unresolved D. This CDR3 is 15 amino acids long. CDR1 and CDR2 (germline): MDHEN, SYDVKM. Trimming left V 10 bases short and J 0 bases short, with 13 bases between. CDR3 DNA sequence: TGTGCCATCTCAGGACGGAGCTCTGGGGCCAACGTCCTGACTTTC. This codes for CAISGRSSGANVLTF.

The chain carries TRBV6-5 and TRBJ1-2, with D unclear. Germline V CDR1 and CDR2: MNHEY, SVGAGI. CDR3 length: 13 amino acids. V was shortened by 5 bases and J by 4 bases, with 11 bases between the two germline ends. In nucleotides, the CDR3 is TGTGCCAGCAGTCCAAAGGGCGGCTATGGCTACACCTTC. This translates into CASSPKGGYGYTF.

The J gene is TRBJ2-1, the V gene TRBV5-4; no clear D. Trimming removed 0 bases from V and 1 base from J, with 8 bases in between. The V gene's germline CDR1 is SGHNT and CDR2 YYREEE (reference sequence). The CDR3 totals 15 residues. CDR3 residues: CASSLDRSSYNEQFF. CDR3 in DNA: TGTGCCAGCAGCTTGGATCGTTCGTCCTACAATGAGCAGTTCTTC.

The chain has TRBV10-2 and TRBJ1-1; 7 nucleotides agree with TRBD1. The V and J ends lost 6 bases and 3 bases, in that order; junction bases with no gene match: 4. Germline CDR1 and CDR2: WSHSY and SAAADI. The CDR3 consists of 13 residues. The CDR3 DNA reads as TGCGCCAGCAGCAGGGGGGCGGACACTGAAGCTTTCTTT. Translating gives CASSRGADTEAFF.

V gene TRBV18 combines with J gene TRBJ1-4, with D uncertain. The germline V and J ends were trimmed by 1 base and 1 base, with 7 bases remaining between them. This CDR3 has 15 residues. CDR1 is KGHSH, CDR2 LQKENI, per germline. The CDR3 DNA reads TGTGCCAGCTCACCACGAACCGGAACTAATGAAAAACTGTTTTTT. Protein: CASSPRTGTNEKLFF.